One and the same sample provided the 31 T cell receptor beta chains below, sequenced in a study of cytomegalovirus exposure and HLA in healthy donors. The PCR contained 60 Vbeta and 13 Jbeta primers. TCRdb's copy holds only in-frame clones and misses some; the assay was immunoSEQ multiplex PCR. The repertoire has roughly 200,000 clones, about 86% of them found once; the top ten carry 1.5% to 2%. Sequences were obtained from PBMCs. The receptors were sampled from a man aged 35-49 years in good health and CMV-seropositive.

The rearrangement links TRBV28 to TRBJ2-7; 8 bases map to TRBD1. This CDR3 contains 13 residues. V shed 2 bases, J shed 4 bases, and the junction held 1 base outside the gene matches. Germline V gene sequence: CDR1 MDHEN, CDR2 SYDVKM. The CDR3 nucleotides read TGTGCCAGCAGTTTACGGACAGGGTACGAGCAGTACTTC. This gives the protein CASSLRTGYEQYF. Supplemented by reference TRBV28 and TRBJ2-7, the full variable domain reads DVKVTQSSRYLVKRTGEKVFLECVQDMDHENMFWYRQDPGLGLRLIYFSYDVKMKEKGDIPEGYSVSREKKERFSLILESASTNQTSMYLCASSLRTGYEQYFGPGTRLTVT.

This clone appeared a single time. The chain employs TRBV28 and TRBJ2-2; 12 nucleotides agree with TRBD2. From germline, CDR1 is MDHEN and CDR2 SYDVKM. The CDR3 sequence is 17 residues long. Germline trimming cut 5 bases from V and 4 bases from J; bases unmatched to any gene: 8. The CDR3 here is CASSLLAGGPGTGELFF. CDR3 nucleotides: TGTGCCAGCAGTCTTCTAGCGGGAGGGCCGGGCACCGGGGAGCTGTTTTTT.

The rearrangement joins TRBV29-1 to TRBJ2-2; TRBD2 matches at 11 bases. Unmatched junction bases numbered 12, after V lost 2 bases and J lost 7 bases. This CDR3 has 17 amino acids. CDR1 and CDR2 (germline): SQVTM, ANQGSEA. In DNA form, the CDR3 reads TGCAGCGTTGAATCGGTTAGCGGGAGGGCCGGGGACGGGGAGCTGTTTTTT. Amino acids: CSVESVSGRAGDGELFF.

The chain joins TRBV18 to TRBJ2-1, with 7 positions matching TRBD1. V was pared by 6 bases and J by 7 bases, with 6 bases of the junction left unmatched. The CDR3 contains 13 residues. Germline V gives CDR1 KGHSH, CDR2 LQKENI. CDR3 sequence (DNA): TGTGCCAGCTCGCCCGACAGGGTAAATGAGCAGTTCTTC. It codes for CASSPDRVNEQFF.

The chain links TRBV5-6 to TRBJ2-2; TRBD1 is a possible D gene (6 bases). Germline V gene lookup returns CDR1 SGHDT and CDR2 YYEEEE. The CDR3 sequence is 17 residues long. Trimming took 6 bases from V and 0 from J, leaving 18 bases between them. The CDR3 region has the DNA TGTGCCAGCACCAGACAGGATTTAAATACGAACACCGGGGAGCTGTTTTTT. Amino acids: CASTRQDLNTNTGELFF.

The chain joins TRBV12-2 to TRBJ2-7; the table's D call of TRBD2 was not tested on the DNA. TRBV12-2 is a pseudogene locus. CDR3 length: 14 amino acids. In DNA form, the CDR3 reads TGTGCAAGTCGCTTAGAAATAAACGGGTACGAGCAGTACTTC. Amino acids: CASRLEINGYEQYF.

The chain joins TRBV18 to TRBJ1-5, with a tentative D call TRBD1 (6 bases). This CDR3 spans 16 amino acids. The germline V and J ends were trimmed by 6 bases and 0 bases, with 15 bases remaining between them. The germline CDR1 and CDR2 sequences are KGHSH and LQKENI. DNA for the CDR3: TGTGCCAGCTCGTTACAGGGCTCTTATAGCAATCAGCCCCAGCATTTT. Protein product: CASSLQGSYSNQPQHF.

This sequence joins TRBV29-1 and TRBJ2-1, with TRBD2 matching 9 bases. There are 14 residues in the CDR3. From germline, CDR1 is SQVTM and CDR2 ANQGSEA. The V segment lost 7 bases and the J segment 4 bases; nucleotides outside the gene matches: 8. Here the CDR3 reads CSATGTSLYNEQFF. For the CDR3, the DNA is TGCAGCGCCACCGGGACTAGCCTTTACAATGAGCAGTTCTTC.

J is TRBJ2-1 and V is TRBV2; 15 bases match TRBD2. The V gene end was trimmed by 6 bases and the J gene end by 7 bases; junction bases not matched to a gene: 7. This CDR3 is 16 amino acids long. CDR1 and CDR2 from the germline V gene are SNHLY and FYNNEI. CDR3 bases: TGTGCCAGCAGAGGACTAGCGGGAGGGCCCGTTAATGAGCAGTTCTTC. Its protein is CASRGLAGGPVNEQFF.

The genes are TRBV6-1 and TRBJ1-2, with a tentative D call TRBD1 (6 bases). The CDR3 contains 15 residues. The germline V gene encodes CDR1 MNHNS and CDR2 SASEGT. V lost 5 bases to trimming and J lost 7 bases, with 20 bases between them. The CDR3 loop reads CASSFTGTASSGYTF. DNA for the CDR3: TGTGCCAGCAGTTTTACAGGGACGGCATCGAGTGGCTACACCTTC.

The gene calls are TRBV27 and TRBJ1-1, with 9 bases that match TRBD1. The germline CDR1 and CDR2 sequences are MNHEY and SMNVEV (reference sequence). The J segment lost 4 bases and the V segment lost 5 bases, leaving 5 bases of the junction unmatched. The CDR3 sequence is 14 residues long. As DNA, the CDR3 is TGTGCCAGCAGTACAGGGGGCTCAGGCACTGAAGCTTTCTTT. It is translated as CASSTGGSGTEAFF.

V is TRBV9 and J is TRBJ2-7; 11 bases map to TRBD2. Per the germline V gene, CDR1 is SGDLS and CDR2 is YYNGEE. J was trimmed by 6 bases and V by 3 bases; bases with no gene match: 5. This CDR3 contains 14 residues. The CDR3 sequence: CASSALAGVGEQYF. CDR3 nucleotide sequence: TGTGCCAGCAGCGCACTAGCGGGAGTGGGCGAGCAGTACTTC.

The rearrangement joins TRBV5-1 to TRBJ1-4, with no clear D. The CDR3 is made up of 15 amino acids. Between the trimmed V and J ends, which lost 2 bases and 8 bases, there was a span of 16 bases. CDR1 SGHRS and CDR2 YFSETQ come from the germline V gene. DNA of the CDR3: TGCGCCAGCAGCTTCGTCGGCCCCACGGGGGAAAAACTGTTTTTT. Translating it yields CASSFVGPTGEKLFF. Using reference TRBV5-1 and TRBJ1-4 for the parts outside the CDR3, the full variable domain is KAGVTQTPRYLIKTRGQQVTLSCSPISGHRSVSWYQQTPGQGLQFLFEYFSETQRNKGNFPGRFSGRQFSNSRSEMNVSTLELGDSALYLCASSFVGPTGEKLFFGSGTQLSVL.

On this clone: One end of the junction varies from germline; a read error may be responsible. The CDR3, as DNA: TGCGCCAGCACTCAAAGGTTCCGGTACTTCCACTACGAGCAGTACTTC. Translation: CASTQRFRYFHYEQYF. The chain joins TRBV23-1 to TRBJ2-5; D remains ambiguous. The J call may be wrong; the DNA end is better matched by TRBJ2-7. TRBV23-1 is an ORF for which the function is uncertain. This CDR3 is 16 amino acids long.

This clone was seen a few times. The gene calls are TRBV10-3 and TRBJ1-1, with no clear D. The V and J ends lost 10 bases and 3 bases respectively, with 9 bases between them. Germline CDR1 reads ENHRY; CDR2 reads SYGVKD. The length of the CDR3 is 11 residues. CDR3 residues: CATTGDTEAFF. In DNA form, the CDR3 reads TGTGCCACCACCGGTGACACTGAAGCTTTCTTT.

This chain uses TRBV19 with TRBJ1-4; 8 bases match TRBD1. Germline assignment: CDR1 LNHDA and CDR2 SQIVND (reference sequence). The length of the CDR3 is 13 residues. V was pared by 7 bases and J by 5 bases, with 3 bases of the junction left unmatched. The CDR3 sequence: CASTRQGNEKLFF. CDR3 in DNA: TGTGCCAGTACGAGACAGGGGAATGAAAAACTGTTTTTT.

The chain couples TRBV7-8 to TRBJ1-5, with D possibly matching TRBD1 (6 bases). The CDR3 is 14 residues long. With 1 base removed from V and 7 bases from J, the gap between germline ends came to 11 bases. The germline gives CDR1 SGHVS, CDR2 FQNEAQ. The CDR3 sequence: CASSLGGGEQPQHF. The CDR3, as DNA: TGTGCCAGCAGCTTAGGAGGGGGGGAACAGCCCCAGCATTTT.

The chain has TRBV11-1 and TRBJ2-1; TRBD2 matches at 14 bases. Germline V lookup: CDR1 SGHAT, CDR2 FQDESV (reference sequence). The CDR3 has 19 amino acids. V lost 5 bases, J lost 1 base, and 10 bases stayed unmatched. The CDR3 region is CASSPSGTSGSMSYNEQFF. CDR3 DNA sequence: TGTGCCAGCAGCCCATCCGGGACTAGCGGGAGCATGTCCTACAATGAGCAGTTCTTC.

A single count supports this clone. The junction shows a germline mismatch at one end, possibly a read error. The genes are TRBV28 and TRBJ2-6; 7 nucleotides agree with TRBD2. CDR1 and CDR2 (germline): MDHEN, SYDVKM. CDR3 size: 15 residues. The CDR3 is CASVMGGTGANGLTF. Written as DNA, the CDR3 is TGTGCCAGCGTTATGGGGGGGACTGGGGCCAACGGCCTGACTTTC.

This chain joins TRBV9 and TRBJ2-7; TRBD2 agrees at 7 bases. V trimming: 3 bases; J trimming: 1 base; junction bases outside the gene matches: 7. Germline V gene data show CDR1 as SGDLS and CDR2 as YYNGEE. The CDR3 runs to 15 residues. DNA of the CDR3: TGTGCCAGCAGCGAGGCTAGCGGCTGGTCCTACGAGCAGTACTTC. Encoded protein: CASSEASGWSYEQYF.

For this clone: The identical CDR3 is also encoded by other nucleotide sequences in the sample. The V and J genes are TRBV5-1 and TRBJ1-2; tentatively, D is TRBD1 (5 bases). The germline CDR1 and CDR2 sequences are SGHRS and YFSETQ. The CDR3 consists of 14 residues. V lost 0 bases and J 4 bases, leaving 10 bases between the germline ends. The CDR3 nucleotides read TGCGCCAGCAGCTTGGGGCAGGGTGGCTATGGCTACACCTTC. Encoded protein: CASSLGQGGYGYTF.

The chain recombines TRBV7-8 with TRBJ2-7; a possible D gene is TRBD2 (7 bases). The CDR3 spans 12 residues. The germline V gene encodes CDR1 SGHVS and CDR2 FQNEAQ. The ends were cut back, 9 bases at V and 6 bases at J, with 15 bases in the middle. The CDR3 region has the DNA TGTGCCAGTTCGCGGGGGCCGGGCGAGCAGTACTTC. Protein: CASSRGPGEQYF.

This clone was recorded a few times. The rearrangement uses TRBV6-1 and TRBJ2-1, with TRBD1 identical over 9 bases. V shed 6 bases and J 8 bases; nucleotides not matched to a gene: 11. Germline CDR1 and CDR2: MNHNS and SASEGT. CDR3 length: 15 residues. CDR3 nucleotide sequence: TGTGCCAGCAGCGGCCGGGACAGGGACTTATATGAGCAGTTCTTC. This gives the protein CASSGRDRDLYEQFF.

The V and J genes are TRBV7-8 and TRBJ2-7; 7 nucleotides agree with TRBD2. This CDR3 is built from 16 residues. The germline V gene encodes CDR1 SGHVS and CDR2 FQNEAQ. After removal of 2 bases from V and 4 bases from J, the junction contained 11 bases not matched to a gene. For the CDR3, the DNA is TGTGCCAGCAGCTTACCTGGCGGGAGTATAGTGTACGAGCAGTACTTC. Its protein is CASSLPGGSIVYEQYF.

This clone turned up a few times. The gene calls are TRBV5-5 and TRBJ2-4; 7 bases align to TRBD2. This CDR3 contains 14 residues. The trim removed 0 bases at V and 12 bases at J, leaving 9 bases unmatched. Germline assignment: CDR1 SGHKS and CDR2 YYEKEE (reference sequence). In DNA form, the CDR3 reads TGTGCCAGCAGCTTGGCTTCCGGGGGGAGCAGTCAGTACTTC. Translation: CASSLASGGSSQYF.

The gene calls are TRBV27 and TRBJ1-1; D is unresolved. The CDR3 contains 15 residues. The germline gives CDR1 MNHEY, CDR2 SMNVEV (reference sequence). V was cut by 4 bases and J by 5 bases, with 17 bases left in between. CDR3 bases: TGTGCCAGCAGTTCCCTCGTAGGGCGGGAAACTGAAGCTTTCTTT. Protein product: CASSSLVGRETEAFF.

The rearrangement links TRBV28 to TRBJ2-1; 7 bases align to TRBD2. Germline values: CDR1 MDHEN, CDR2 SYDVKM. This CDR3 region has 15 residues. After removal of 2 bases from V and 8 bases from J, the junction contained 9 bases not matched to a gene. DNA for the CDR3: TGTGCCAGCAGTTTAGACCCAGCGGGAATCGATGAGCAGTTCTTC. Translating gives CASSLDPAGIDEQFF.

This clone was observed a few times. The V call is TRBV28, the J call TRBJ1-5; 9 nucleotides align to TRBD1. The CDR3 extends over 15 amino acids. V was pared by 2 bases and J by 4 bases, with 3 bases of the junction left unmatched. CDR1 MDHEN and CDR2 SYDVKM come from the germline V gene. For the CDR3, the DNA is TGTGCCAGCAGTTTAACGACAGGGGGAAATCAGCCCCAGCATTTT. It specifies CASSLTTGGNQPQHF. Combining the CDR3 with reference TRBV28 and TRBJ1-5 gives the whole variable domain DVKVTQSSRYLVKRTGEKVFLECVQDMDHENMFWYRQDPGLGLRLIYFSYDVKMKEKGDIPEGYSVSREKKERFSLILESASTNQTSMYLCASSLTTGGNQPQHFGDGTRLSIL.

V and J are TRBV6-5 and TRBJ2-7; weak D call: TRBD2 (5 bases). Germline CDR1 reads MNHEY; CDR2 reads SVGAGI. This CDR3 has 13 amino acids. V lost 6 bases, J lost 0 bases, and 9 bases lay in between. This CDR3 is CASSRGGSYEQYF. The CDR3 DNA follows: TGTGCCAGCAGCCGAGGAGGCTCCTACGAGCAGTACTTC.

CDR3 in DNA: TGTGCCAGCAGCATCCAGACAGGGGATCGGGAGACCCAGTACTTC. This encodes CASSIQTGDRETQYF. The chain combines TRBV21-1 with TRBJ2-5; the table calls TRBD1, which could not be checked here. TRBV21-1 is noted as a pseudogene. The CDR3 runs to 15 residues.

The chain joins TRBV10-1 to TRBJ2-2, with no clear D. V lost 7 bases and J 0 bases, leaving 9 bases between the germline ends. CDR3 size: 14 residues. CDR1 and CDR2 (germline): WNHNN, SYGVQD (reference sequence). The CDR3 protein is CASKISPNTGELFF. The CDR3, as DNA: TGCGCCAGCAAAATCTCTCCGAACACCGGGGAGCTGTTTTTT.